Sequencing of this T cell receptor beta chain was carried out in a study of control samples from healthy donors and cancer patients. Assay used: immunoSEQ multiplex PCR; TCRdb lists only in-frame clones, some missing. Here the sample spans about 110,000 clones, 88% being singletons. This CDR3 is 13 amino acids long. V was pared by 2 bases and J by 6 bases, with 11 bases between. The germline V gene encodes CDR1 SGHNT and CDR2 YYREEE (reference sequence). This receptor was taken from a woman in her sixties with lung cancer. The sample comprised PBMCs. The J gene is TRBJ1-2, the V gene TRBV5-4, with a weak D call TRBD1 (5 bases). CDR3 amino acids: CASSFKGMNGYTF. CDR3 nucleotides: TGTGCCAGCAGCTTTAAGGGGATGAATGGCTACACCTTC. Using reference TRBV5-4 and TRBJ1-2 for the parts outside the CDR3, the full variable domain is ETGVTQSPTHLIKTRGQQVTLRCSSQSGHNTVSWYQQALGQGPQFIFQYYREEENGRGNFPPRFSGLQFPNYSSELNVNALELDDSALYLCASSFKGMNGYTFGSGTRLTVV.